A single T cell receptor beta chain is shown here with its context. This entry comes from a study of T-cell reconstitution after alpha-beta-depleted transplantation in children. Unique molecular identifiers were incorporated into the prepared TCRbeta library. Each CDR3 protein is one row after TCRdb ran MiXCR on the PCR reads. The repertoire has around 87,000 distinct CDR3 sequences, approximately 8.4% of them found once; the top ten carry approximately 6.6%. Trimming took 3 bases from V and 5 from J, leaving 14 bases between them. CDR1 SGHRS and CDR2 YFSETQ come from the germline V gene. The length of the CDR3 is 14 residues.

The V call is TRBV5-1, the J call TRBJ1-1; tentative D call: TRBD1 (6 bases). The source is a human donor who donated a stem cell graft to a child with congenital amegakaryocytic thrombocytopenia. Sequenced here: PBMCs from the stem cell graft donor, sampled from the stem cell graft. The CDR3 coding sequence is TGCGCCAGCAGCTCGTGGGGGGCAAAGACTGAAGCTTTCTTT. Amino acids: CASSSWGAKTEAFF.